The 17 T cell receptor beta chains given below trace back to one sample, sequenced in a study of blood T cells in healthy people across ages. With a J-beta primer mix and a sample-barcoded 5' primer, a second PCR ran roughly 6 to 12 cycles. TCRdb passed the 5' RACE reads through MiXCR, listing each CDR3 protein once. The sample consists of around 1,800,000 distinct CDR3 sequences, 39% of them appearing once. Sequenced: blood. The source is a human donor in good health.

This clonotype was recorded a few times. In nucleotides, the CDR3 is TGTGCCAGCAGCCTCGCGGGACAGGAGGGAAACATTCAGTACTTC. This sequence encodes CASSLAGQEGNIQYF. V gene TRBV7-2 combines with J gene TRBJ2-4; 8 bases line up with TRBD1. Germline V lookup: CDR1 SGHTA, CDR2 FQGNSA. J gave up 6 bases and V 5 bases, and 9 bases lay outside the gene matches. The CDR3 is made up of 15 amino acids. Based on the CDR3 plus reference TRBV7-2 and TRBJ2-4, the full variable domain is GAGVSQSPSNKVTEKGKDVELRCDPISGHTALYWYRQSLGQGLEFLIYFQGNSAPDKSGLPSDRFSAERTGGSVSTLTIQRTQQEDSAVYLCASSLAGQEGNIQYFGAGTRLSVL.

The chain combines TRBV13 with TRBJ1-2; 8 bases align to TRBD1. Germline trimming cut 5 bases from V and 2 bases from J; bases unmatched to any gene: 10. The CDR3 consists of 16 residues. The germline CDR1 and CDR2 sequences are PRHDT and FYEKMQ (reference sequence). CDR3 in DNA: TGTGCCAGCAGCAATCCAGGACAGGGACGGAACTATGGCTACACCTTC. It specifies CASSNPGQGRNYGYTF. The full variable domain, in which reference TRBV13 and TRBJ1-2 provide the parts outside the CDR3, is AAGVIQSPRHLIKEKRETATLKCYPIPRHDTVYWYQQGPGQDPQFLISFYEKMQSDKGSIPDRFSAQQFSDYHSELNMSSLELGDSALYFCASSNPGQGRNYGYTFGSGTRLTVV.

This clonotype was counted only a few times. The rearrangement links TRBV6-1 to TRBJ2-1; 10 positions match TRBD2. With V trimmed by 7 bases and J by 3 bases, 15 bases remained unmatched. The CDR3 has 18 residues. Germline loops: CDR1 MNHNS, CDR2 SASEGT. The CDR3 here is CASIRTSGVAGYYNEQFF. Written as DNA, the CDR3 is TGTGCCAGCATTCGGACTAGCGGAGTTGCCGGCTACTACAATGAGCAGTTCTTC.

The rearrangement links TRBV27 to TRBJ2-7, with 7 nucleotides matching TRBD1. The germline CDR1 and CDR2 sequences are MNHEY and SMNVEV (reference sequence). The V gene end was trimmed by 8 bases and the J gene end by 3 bases; junction bases not matched to a gene: 10. The CDR3 totals 14 residues. CDR3 sequence reads: CASRPTGFIYEQYF. The CDR3 DNA follows: TGTGCCAGCCGCCCGACAGGGTTTATCTACGAGCAGTACTTC.

The J gene is TRBJ2-4, the V gene TRBV5-5; TRBD2 might be the D (6 bases). Looked up from germline, CDR1 is SGHKS and CDR2 is YYEKEE (reference sequence). This CDR3 region has 15 residues. V lost 2 bases and J 1 base, leaving 10 bases between the germline ends. In DNA form, the CDR3 reads TGTGCCAGCAGCTTTGCGGGGCCTGCCAAAAACATTCAGTACTTC. Translated, it gives CASSFAGPAKNIQYF.

V gene TRBV5-1 combines with J gene TRBJ1-1; D gene unclear. There are 16 residues in the CDR3. The V and J ends lost 0 bases and 5 bases respectively, with 17 bases between them. CDR1 SGHRS and CDR2 YFSETQ come from the germline V gene. This CDR3 reads CASSLAAGTAGTEAFF. CDR3 coding DNA: TGCGCCAGCAGCTTGGCGGCAGGCACCGCGGGGACTGAAGCTTTCTTT.

This clonotype has more than one count but fewer than ten. The V gene is TRBV9, the J gene TRBJ1-2; D is possibly TRBD1 (5 bases). CDR3 length: 14 residues. Germline values: CDR1 SGDLS, CDR2 YYNGEE. With 4 bases removed from V and 5 bases from J, the gap between germline ends came to 15 bases. In DNA form, the CDR3 reads TGTGCCAGCAGCCCCCTCGGGGGTGGGTATGGCTACACCTTC. Translated, it gives CASSPLGGGYGYTF. The entire variable domain, with the rest obtained from reference TRBV9 and TRBJ1-2, is as follows: DSGVTQTPKHLITATGQRVTLRCSPRSGDLSVYWYQQSLDQGLQFLIQYYNGEERAKGNILERFSAQQFPDLHSELNLSSLELGDSALYFCASSPLGGGYGYTFGSGTRLTVV.

The rearrangement links TRBV2 to TRBJ2-4, with 8 bases lining up with TRBD2. Germline CDR1 and CDR2: SNHLY and FYNNEI. CDR3 length: 12 amino acids. V shed 8 bases, J shed 15 bases, and the junction held 12 bases outside the gene matches. The CDR3 DNA sequence: TGTGCCAGCGTCTCCGTCCGGGCGGGGGGGTACTTC. Its translation is CASVSVRAGGYF.

This clonotype has just a few counts. The chain couples TRBV4-2 to TRBJ2-3, with D perhaps given as TRBD1 or TRBD2 (6 bases each). The CDR3 covers 15 residues. Germline V gives CDR1 LGHNA, CDR2 YNFKEQ. V was trimmed by 1 base and J by 2 bases, leaving 10 bases between them. CDR3 in DNA: TGTGCCAGCAGCCAAGCGGGGGCAACCACAGATACGCAGTATTTT. Amino acid sequence: CASSQAGATTDTQYF.

This clonotype was seen once. The chain joins TRBV6-1 to TRBJ2-1; the D gene is possibly TRBD2 (6 bases). Germline values: CDR1 MNHNS, CDR2 SASEGT. The CDR3 has 16 amino acids. V lost 2 bases and J lost 6, with 17 bases in between. CDR3 DNA sequence: TGTGCCAGCAGTGAACCCCGCTACGGGAGAGGCAATGAGCAGTTCTTC. This translates into CASSEPRYGRGNEQFF.

This clonotype was counted a few times. The V call is TRBV12-3 or TRBV12-4, the J call TRBJ2-6; possible D gene TRBD1, 5 bases. This CDR3 has 15 amino acids. Trimming cost V 8 bases and J 0 bases, with 11 bases left between them. The CDR3 sequence is CASDSASSGANVLTF. CDR3 sequence (DNA): TGTGCCAGCGACAGTGCCAGCTCTGGGGCCAACGTCCTGACTTTC.

This chain joins TRBV5-1 and TRBJ2-3; TRBD2 agrees at 9 bases. CDR1 and CDR2 from the germline V gene are SGHRS and YFSETQ. The trim removed 4 bases at V and 6 bases at J, leaving 12 bases unmatched. The CDR3 consists of 16 residues. CDR3 amino acids: CASSISGGINTDTQYF. DNA of the CDR3: TGCGCCAGCAGCATTAGCGGGGGCATTAACACTGATACGCAGTATTTT.

The V gene is TRBV5-1, the J gene TRBJ2-1; D is perhaps TRBD2 (5 bases). CDR3 length equals 15 residues. Germline CDR1 and CDR2: SGHRS and YFSETQ. Trimming took off 0 bases at V and 3 bases at J, with 10 bases between the two ends. CDR3 region: CASSLVGSHYNEQFF. The CDR3 nucleotides read TGCGCCAGCAGCTTGGTGGGGAGCCACTACAATGAGCAGTTCTTC.

This rearrangement joins TRBV6-5 to TRBJ1-2, with D possibly matching TRBD1 (5 bases). Germline V gene data show CDR1 as MNHEY and CDR2 as SVGAGI. CDR3 length: 12 residues. Trimming took off 2 bases at V and 9 bases at J, with 10 bases between the two ends. CDR3 sequence (DNA): TGTGCCAGCAGTTACGGCCCGGGGCGCTACACCTTC. Residues: CASSYGPGRYTF.

The chain couples TRBV29-1 to TRBJ1-1; 9 bases match TRBD1. The V and J ends lost 5 bases and 5 bases, in that order; junction bases with no gene match: 6. Germline loops: CDR1 SQVTM, CDR2 ANQGSEA. The CDR3 contains 13 residues. CDR3 protein: CSVPGQGRTEAFF. CDR3 nucleotide sequence: TGCAGCGTTCCGGGACAGGGTCGGACTGAAGCTTTCTTT.

This sequence joins TRBV5-5 and TRBJ1-5; D unclear. Germline CDR1 and CDR2: SGHKS and YYEKEE (reference sequence). The V gene lost 5 bases and the J gene lost 0 bases, with 12 bases spanning the gap. This CDR3 comprises 15 residues. In nucleotides, the CDR3 is TGTGCCAGCAGTTTTTATTTGAATAGCAATCAGCCCCAGCATTTT. The encoded protein is CASSFYLNSNQPQHF.

This chain links TRBV5-1 with TRBJ2-1; D might be TRBD1 (6 bases). Germline V CDR1 and CDR2: SGHRS, YFSETQ. The CDR3 has 16 amino acids. With 9 bases removed from V and 0 bases from J, the gap between germline ends came to 19 bases. In DNA, the CDR3 is TGCGCCACCTCAATCAACAGGGCCCCCTCCTACAATGAGCAGTTCTTC. Protein sequence: CATSINRAPSYNEQFF.